The clone carrying this TCR beta chain was found many times. Its antigen is not known. Germline V gene sequence: CDR1 KGHSH, CDR2 LQKENI. Unmatched junction bases numbered 1, after V lost 6 bases and J lost 5 bases. The CDR3 is made up of 12 amino acids. The data derive from a study of T cells after yellow fever vaccination. Overall study results and limits: Post-booster reappearance was seen for most primary-vaccination clones (about 96% CD4, roughly 86% CD8).

Making TCR cDNA involved 5'RACE template switching, which added UMIs and a universal primer site. MiXCR, applied by TCRdb to the 5' RACE reads, yields one record per CDR3 protein. The sample yields hundreds of thousands of distinct CDR3 sequences, around 3.6% seen once. Sequences were derived from PBMCs, sampled on the day of the yellow fever booster vaccination. The receptor was isolated from a man aged 18-30 years who received the YFV17D yellow fever vaccine. This chain connects TRBV18 to TRBJ2-1, with TRBD1 matching 7 bases. This CDR3 reads CASSDRDNEQFF. The CDR3 DNA reads TGTGCCAGCTCTGACAGGGACAATGAGCAGTTCTTC.